This T cell receptor beta chain was identified during a study of cytomegalovirus exposure and HLA in healthy donors. This clone is a singleton in its sample. 13 Jbeta primers and 60 Vbeta primers were used for the PCR. Profiled with immunoSEQ multiplex PCR; TCRdb holds only in-frame clones, not every one. This sample has 110,000 or so clones; about 79% occur once, and the top ten carry approximately 2.7%. Trimming cost V 6 bases and J 7 bases; bases outside gene matches: 11. This CDR3 spans 16 amino acids. Germline V gene sequence: CDR1 WNHNN, CDR2 SYGVQD (reference sequence). This sequence joins TRBV10-1 and TRBJ2-1, with TRBD1 identical over 11 bases. The source is a woman aged 18-29 years in good health and CMV-seronegative. Sequencing was carried out using PBMCs. In DNA, the CDR3 is TGCGCCAGCAGCGACTATCGGACAGGGGGCTATAATGAGCAGTTCTTC. Amino acids: CASSDYRTGGYNEQFF.